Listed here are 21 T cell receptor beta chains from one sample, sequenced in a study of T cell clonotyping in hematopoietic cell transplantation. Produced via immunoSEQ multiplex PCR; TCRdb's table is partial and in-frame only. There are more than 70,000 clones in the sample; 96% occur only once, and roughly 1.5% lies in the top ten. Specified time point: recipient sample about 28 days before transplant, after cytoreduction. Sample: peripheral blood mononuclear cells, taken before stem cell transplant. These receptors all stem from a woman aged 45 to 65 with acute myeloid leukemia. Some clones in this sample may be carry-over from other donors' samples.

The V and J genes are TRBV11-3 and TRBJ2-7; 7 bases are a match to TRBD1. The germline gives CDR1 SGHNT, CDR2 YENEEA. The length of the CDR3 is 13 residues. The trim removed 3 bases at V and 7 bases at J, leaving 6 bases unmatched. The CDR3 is CASSLTGPLEQYF. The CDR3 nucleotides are TGTGCCAGCAGCTTGACAGGGCCCCTGGAGCAGTACTTC.

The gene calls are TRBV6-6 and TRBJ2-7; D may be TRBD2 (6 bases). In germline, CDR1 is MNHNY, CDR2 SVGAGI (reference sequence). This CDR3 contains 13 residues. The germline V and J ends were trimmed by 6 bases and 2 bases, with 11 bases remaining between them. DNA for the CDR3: TGTGCCAGCAGGGCTAGCGAGGCCTACGAGCAGTACTTC. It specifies CASRASEAYEQYF.

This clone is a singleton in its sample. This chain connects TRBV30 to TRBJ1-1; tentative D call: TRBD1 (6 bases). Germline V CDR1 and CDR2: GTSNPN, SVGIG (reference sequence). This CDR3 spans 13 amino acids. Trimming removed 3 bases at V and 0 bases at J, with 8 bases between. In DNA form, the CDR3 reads TGTGCCTGGAGAGACAGGCTGAACACTGAAGCTTTCTTT. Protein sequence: CAWRDRLNTEAFF.

The CDR3 loop reads CATSREQPSSGGISQPQHF. CDR3 DNA: TGTGCCACCAGCAGAGAACAACCCTCCTCGGGGGGTATCAGTCAGCCCCAGCATTTT. The chain recombines TRBV15 with TRBJ1-5; D possibly corresponds to TRBD1 (5 bases). Germline CDR1 reads LNHNV; CDR2 reads YYDKDF (reference sequence). Trimming stripped 0 bases from V and 6 bases from J, with 24 bases between. The CDR3 has 19 amino acids. The full variable domain, with the rest looked up from reference TRBV15 and TRBJ1-5, is DAMVIQNPRYQVTQFGKPVTLSCSQTLNHNVMYWYQQKSSQAPKLLFHYYDKDFNNEADTPDNFQSRRPNTSFCFLDIRSPGLGDTAMYLCATSREQPSSGGISQPQHFGDGTRLSIL.

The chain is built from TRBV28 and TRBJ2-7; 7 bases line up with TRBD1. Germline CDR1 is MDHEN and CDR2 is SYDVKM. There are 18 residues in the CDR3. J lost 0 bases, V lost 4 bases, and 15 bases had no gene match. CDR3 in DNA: TGTGCCAGCAGTTCCGACAGGGACAAGGCCGTGGCCTCCTACGAGCAGTACTTC. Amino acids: CASSSDRDKAVASYEQYF. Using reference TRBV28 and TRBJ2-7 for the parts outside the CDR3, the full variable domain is DVKVTQSSRYLVKRTGEKVFLECVQDMDHENMFWYRQDPGLGLRLIYFSYDVKMKEKGDIPEGYSVSREKKERFSLILESASTNQTSMYLCASSSDRDKAVASYEQYFGPGTRLTVT.

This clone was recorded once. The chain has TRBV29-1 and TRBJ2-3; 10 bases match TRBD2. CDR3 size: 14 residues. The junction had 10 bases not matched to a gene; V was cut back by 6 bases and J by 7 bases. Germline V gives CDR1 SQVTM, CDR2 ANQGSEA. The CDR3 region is CSVGTSESGYTQYF. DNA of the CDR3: TGCAGCGTAGGGACTAGCGAGTCCGGATATACGCAGTATTTT.

The CDR3 DNA reads as TGCGCCAGCAGCAACGGACACAGGGGCAGCCGAGGGGAGACCCAGTACTTC. Its protein product is CASSNGHRGSRGETQYF. V gene TRBV5-1 combines with J gene TRBJ2-5; 7 nucleotides line up with TRBD1. Germline loops: CDR1 SGHRS, CDR2 YFSETQ. The trim removed 4 bases at V and 5 bases at J, leaving 17 bases unmatched. This CDR3 comprises 17 residues. Together with reference TRBV5-1 and TRBJ2-5, the CDR3 gives the full variable domain: KAGVTQTPRYLIKTRGQQVTLSCSPISGHRSVSWYQQTPGQGLQFLFEYFSETQRNKGNFPGRFSGRQFSNSRSEMNVSTLELGDSALYLCASSNGHRGSRGETQYFGPGTRLLVL.

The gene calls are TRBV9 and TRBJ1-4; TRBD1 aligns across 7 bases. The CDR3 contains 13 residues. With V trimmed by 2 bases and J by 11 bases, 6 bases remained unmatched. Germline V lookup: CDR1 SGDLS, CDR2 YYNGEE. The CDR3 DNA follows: TGTGCCAGCAGCGTTGACAGGGCGGGGAAACTGTTTTTT. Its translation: CASSVDRAGKLFF.

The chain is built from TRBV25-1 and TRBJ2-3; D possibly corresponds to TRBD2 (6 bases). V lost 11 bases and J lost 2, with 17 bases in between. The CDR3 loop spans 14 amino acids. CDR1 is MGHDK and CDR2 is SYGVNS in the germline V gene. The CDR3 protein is CAAGRGRNTDTQYF. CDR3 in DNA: TGTGCCGCCGGGCGAGGGAGGAACACAGATACGCAGTATTTT.

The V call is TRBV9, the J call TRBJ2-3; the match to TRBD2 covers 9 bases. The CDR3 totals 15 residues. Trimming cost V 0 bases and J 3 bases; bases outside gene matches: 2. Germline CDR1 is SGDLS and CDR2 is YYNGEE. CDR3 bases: TGTGCCAGCAGCGTAGGCGGGAGGGCAACAGATACGCAGTATTTT. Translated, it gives CASSVGGRATDTQYF.

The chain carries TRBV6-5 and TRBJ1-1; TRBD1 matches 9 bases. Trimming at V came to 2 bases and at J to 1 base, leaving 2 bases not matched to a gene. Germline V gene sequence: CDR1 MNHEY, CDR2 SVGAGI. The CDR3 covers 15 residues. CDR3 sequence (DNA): TGTGCCAGCAGTTACGACAGGGGGAAGAACACTGAAGCTTTCTTT. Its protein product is CASSYDRGKNTEAFF.

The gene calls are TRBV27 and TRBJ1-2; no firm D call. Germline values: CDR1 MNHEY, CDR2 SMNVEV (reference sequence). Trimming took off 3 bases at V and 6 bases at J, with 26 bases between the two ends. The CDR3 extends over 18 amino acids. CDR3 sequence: CASSFFPNDRGREDGYTF. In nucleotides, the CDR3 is TGTGCCAGCAGTTTTTTCCCTAATGACCGGGGAAGAGAGGATGGCTACACCTTC.

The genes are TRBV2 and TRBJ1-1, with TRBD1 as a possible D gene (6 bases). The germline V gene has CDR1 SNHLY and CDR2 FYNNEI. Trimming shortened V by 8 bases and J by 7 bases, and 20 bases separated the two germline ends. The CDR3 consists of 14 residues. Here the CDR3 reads CASGREVAGDEAFF. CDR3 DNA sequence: TGTGCCAGCGGGAGGGAGGTAGCAGGGGATGAAGCTTTCTTT.

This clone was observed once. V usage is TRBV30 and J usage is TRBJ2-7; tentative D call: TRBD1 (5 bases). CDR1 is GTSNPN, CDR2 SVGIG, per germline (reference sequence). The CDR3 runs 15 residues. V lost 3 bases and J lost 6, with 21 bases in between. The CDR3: CAWRVRPGHKGEQYF. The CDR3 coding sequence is TGTGCCTGGAGGGTACGACCCGGACACAAGGGCGAGCAGTACTTC. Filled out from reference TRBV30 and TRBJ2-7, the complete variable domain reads SQTIHQWPATLVQPVGSPLSLECTVEGTSNPNLYWYRQAAGRGLQLLFYSVGIGQISSEVPQNLSASRPQDRQFILSSKKLLLSDSGFYLCAWRVRPGHKGEQYFGPGTRLTVT.

CDR3 region: CASSSPTSGIYEQYF. The DNA of the CDR3 is TGTGCCAGCAGTTCCCCTACTAGCGGAATCTACGAGCAGTACTTC. The chain recombines TRBV28 with TRBJ2-7; 8 positions agree with TRBD2. CDR1 is MDHEN, CDR2 SYDVKM, per germline. Trimming removed 4 bases from V and 3 bases from J; junction bases left unmatched: 8. This CDR3 spans 15 amino acids.

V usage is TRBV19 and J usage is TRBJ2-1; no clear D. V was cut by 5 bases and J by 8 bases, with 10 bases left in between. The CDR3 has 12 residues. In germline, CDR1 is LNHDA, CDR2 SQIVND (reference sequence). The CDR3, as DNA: TGTGCCAGTAGTTTCACGCGTCATGAGCAGTTCTTC. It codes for CASSFTRHEQFF.

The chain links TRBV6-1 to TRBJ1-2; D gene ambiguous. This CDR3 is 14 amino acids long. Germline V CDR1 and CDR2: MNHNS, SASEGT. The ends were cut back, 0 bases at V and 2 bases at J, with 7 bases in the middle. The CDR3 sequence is CASSEAGSNYGYTF. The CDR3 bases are TGTGCCAGCAGTGAAGCCGGGTCAAACTATGGCTACACCTTC.

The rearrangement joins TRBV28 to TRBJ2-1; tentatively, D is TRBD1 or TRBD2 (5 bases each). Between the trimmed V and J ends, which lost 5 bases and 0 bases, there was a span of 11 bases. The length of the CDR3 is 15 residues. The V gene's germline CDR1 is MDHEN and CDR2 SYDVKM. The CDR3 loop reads CASSLPRGSYNEQFF. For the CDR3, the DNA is TGTGCCAGCAGTCTTCCGAGGGGCTCCTACAATGAGCAGTTCTTC.

Written as DNA, the CDR3 is TGTGCCTGGAGTGTTTCGGGGGGCGGCTACGAGCAGTACTTC. Amino acids: CAWSVSGGGYEQYF. The rearrangement joins TRBV30 to TRBJ2-7; possible D gene TRBD2, 7 bases. Looked up from germline, CDR1 is GTSNPN and CDR2 is SVGIG (reference sequence). V lost 0 bases to trimming and J lost 3 bases, with 12 bases between them. The CDR3 has 14 residues.

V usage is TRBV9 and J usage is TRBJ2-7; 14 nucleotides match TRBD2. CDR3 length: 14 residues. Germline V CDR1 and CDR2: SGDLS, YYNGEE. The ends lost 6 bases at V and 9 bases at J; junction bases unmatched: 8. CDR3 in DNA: TGTGCCAGCAAAGCGGGACTAGCGGGAGCGAGGCAGTACTTC. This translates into CASKAGLAGARQYF.

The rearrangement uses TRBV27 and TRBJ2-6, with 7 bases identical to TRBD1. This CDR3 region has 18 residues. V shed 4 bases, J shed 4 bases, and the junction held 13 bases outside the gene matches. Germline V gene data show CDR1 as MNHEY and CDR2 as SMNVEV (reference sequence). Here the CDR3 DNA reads TGTGCCAGCAGTTCGTTCCGGGACAGCGTGTCCGGGGCCAACGTCCTGACTTTC. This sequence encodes CASSSFRDSVSGANVLTF.